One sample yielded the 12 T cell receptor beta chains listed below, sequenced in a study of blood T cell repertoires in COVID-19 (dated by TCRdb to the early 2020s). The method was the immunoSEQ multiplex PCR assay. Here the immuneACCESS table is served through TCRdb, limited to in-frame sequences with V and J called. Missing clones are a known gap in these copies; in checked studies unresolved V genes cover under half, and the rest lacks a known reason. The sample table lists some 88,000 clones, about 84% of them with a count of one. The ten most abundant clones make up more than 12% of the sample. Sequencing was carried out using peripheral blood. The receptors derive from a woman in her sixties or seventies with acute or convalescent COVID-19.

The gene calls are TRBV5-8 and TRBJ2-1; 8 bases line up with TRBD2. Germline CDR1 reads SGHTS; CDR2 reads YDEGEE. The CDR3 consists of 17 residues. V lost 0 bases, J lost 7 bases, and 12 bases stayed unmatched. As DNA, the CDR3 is TGTGCCAGCAGCTTGGCGGGAGGGAACCTGAGATTAAATGAGCAGTTCTTC. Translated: CASSLAGGNLRLNEQFF. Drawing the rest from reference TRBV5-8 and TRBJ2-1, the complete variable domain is EAGVTQSPTHLIKTRGQQATLRCSPISGHTSVYWYQQALGLGLQFLLWYDEGEERNRGNFPPRFSGRQFPNYSSELNVNALELEDSALYLCASSLAGGNLRLNEQFFGPGTRLTVL.

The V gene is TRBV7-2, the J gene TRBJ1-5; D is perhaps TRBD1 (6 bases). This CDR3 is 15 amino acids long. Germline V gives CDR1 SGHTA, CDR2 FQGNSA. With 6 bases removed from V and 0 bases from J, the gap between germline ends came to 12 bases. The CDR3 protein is CASSWTVDSNQPQHF. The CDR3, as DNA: TGTGCCAGCAGTTGGACAGTGGATAGCAATCAGCCCCAGCATTTT.

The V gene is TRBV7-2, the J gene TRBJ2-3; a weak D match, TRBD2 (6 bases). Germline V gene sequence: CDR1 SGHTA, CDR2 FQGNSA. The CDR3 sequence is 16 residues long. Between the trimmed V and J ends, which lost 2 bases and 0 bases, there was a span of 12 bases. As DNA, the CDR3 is TGTGCCAGCAGCTTACGAGGGACTTTTAGCACAGATACGCAGTATTTT. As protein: CASSLRGTFSTDTQYF.

The CDR3 loop reads CAWSLAGTGGNQPQHF. The CDR3 DNA sequence: TGTGCCTGGAGCCTGGCCGGGACAGGGGGCAATCAGCCCCAGCATTTT. The V and J genes are TRBV30 and TRBJ1-5, with 10 bases fitting TRBD1. The CDR3 is made up of 16 amino acids. Germline CDR1 and CDR2: GTSNPN and SVGIG (reference sequence). V gave up 3 bases and J gave up 2 bases; unmatched junction bases: 7.

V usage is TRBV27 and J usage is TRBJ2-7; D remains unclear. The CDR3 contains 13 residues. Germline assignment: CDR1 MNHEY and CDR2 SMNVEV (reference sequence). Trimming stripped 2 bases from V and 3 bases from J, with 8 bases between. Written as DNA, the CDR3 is TGTGCCAGCAGTTTAGGTCCCAGCTACGAGCAGTACGTC. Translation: CASSLGPSYEQYV.

CDR3 in DNA: TGCGCCAGCAGCTTGGGTGGGGGCGCGGGAGAGACCCAGTACTTC. Its translation: CASSLGGGAGETQYF. The rearrangement uses TRBV5-1 and TRBJ2-5, with D maybe TRBD1 (6 bases). Germline-derived CDR1 and CDR2 are SGHRS and YFSETQ. The CDR3 consists of 15 residues. The V end was cut by 0 bases, the J end by 4 bases, with 13 bases between.

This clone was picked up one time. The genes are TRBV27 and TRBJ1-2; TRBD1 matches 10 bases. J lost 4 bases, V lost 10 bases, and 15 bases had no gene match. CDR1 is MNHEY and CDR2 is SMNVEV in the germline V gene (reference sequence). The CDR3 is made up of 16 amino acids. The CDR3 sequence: CATRRSRDRGSYGYTF. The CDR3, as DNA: TGTGCCACCCGGCGTTCCCGGGACAGGGGTTCCTATGGCTACACCTTC.

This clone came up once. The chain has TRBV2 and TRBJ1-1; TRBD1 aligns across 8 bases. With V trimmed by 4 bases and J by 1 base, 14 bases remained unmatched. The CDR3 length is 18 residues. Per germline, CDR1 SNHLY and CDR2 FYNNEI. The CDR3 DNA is TGTGCCAGCAGTGGTGCTCCGGGACAGGCTCTATGGAACACTGAAGCTTTCTTT. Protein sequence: CASSGAPGQALWNTEAFF.

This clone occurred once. CDR3 amino acids: CASSVQGSWGYTF. The CDR3 coding sequence is TGTGCCAGCAGCGTACAGGGAAGTTGGGGCTACACCTTC. The gene calls are TRBV7-2 and TRBJ1-2; weak D call: TRBD1 (6 bases). V was trimmed by 5 bases and J by 8 bases, leaving 15 bases between them. CDR1 is SGHTA, CDR2 FQGNSA, per germline. The CDR3 sequence is 13 residues long.

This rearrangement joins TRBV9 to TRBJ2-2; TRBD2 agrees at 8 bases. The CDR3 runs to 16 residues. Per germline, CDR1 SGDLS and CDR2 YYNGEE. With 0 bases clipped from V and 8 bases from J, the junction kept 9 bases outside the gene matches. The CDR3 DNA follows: TGTGCCAGCAGCGTAGACCCGGGAGGGCCGGGAGGGGAGCTGTTTTTT. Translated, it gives CASSVDPGGPGGELFF.

In nucleotides, the CDR3 is TGTGCCAGCAGCTCAACCGGGACAGGAGGATTTTTCTATGGCTACACCTTC. Amino acid sequence: CASSSTGTGGFFYGYTF. The gene calls are TRBV11-2 and TRBJ1-2; TRBD1 agrees at 8 bases. Germline V CDR1 and CDR2: SGHAT, FQNNGV. J was trimmed by 4 bases and V by 4 bases; bases with no gene match: 14. The CDR3 runs to 17 residues.

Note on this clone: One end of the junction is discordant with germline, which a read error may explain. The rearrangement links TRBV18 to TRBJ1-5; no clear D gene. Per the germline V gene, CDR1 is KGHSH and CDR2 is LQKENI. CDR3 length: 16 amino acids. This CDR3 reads CASSPNPGGSSQPQHF. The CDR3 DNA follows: TGTGCCAGCTCACCAAATCCGGGTGGGAGCAGTCAGCCCCAGCATTTT.